A selection of T cell receptor beta chains follows, all from one sample in a study of beta chain features in type 1 diabetes. Using immunoSEQ multiplex PCR, the repertoire was profiled, and TCRdb retains in-frame clones only, with some absent. The table records 680,000 or so clones, under 15% of them present only once. Specimen: naive CD4+ T cells from blood. The receptors originated from a young man with type 1 diabetes. The CDR3 runs from the conserved cysteine through the conserved F or W. A D gene is named only where the DNA matches it firmly. The size field is filled for only some rows; it gives once, few, many or a size class.

d_gene,j_gene,v_gene,abundance,CDR3aa,CDR3nt
TRBD1,TRBJ2-5,TRBV6-5,.,CASSYSGTGLETQYF,TGTGCCAGCAGTTACTCCGGGACAGGGTTAGAGACCCAGTACTTC
.,TRBJ2-1,TRBV2,.,CASNEQDHNEQFF,TGTGCCAGCAACGAACAGGACCACAATGAGCAGTTCTTC
TRBD2,TRBJ2-3,TRBV2,few,CASSDRAGFDTQYF,TGTGCCAGCAGTGACCGAGCGGGGTTCGATACGCAGTATTTT
.,TRBJ1-5,TRBV27,.,CASSLGGSNQPQHF,TGTGCCAGCAGTTTGGGTGGAAGCAATCAGCCCCAGCATTTT
.,TRBJ2-7,TRBV5-4,.,CASSLEDISYEQYF,TGTGCCAGCAGCTTGGAGGACATCTCCTACGAGCAGTACTTC
.,TRBJ1-2,TRBV30,.,CAWSGQSYGYTF,TGTGCCTGGAGTGGACAGAGCTATGGCTACACCTTC
TRBD1,TRBJ1-1,TRBV5-4,few,CASSPPPGGANTEAFF,TGTGCCAGCAGCCCTCCCCCAGGGGGGGCGAACACTGAAGCTTTCTTT
TRBD1,TRBJ1-5,TRBV6-5,few,CASRDAGGGQPQHF,TGTGCCAGCAGGGATGCAGGGGGGGGTCAGCCCCAGCATTTT
.,TRBJ1-2,TRBV4-1,.,CASSQRGAGNYGYTF,TGCGCCAGCAGCCAACGGGGAGCGGGAAACTATGGCTACACCTTC
.,TRBJ2-1,TRBV7-3,few,CASSLLRGEQEFF,TGTGCCAGCAGCTTATTAAGGGGCGAGCAAGAGTTCTTC
.,TRBJ1-3,TRBV6-6,.,CASSYLPQGTGNTIYF,TGTGCCAGCAGTTACCTGCCCCAGGGGACTGGAAACACCATATATTTT
TRBD1,TRBJ2-7,TRBV20-1,few,CSASGTGLYF,TGCAGTGCTTCCGGGACAGGACTGTACTTC
TRBD2,TRBJ2-5,TRBV6-6,few,CASSRSGGQETQYF,TGTGCCAGCAGTCGTTCCGGGGGGCAAGAGACCCAGTACTTC
.,TRBJ2-2,TRBV7-7,.,CASSPPVNGELFF,TGTGCCAGCAGCCCTCCCGTCAACGGGGAGCTGTTTTTT
.,TRBJ2-5,TRBV18,few,CASSPQGQETQYF,TGTGCCAGCTCACCACAGGGACAAGAGACCCAGTACTTC
TRBD1,TRBJ1-5,TRBV10-3,.,CAISEQGADQPQHF,TGTGCCATCAGTGAGCAGGGGGCTGATCAGCCCCAGCATTTT
.,TRBJ1-1,TRBV6-1,few,CASSEDTAFTEAFF,TGTGCCAGCAGTGAGGACACGGCATTCACTGAAGCTTTCTTT
.,TRBJ1-1,TRBV10-3,few,CAISESQGRQTEAFF,TGTGCCATCAGTGAGTCCCAGGGCCGGCAAACTGAAGCTTTCTTT
.,TRBJ2-5,TRBV28,few,CASSLARYQETQYF,TGTGCCAGCAGTTTAGCCAGGTACCAAGAGACCCAGTACTTC
.,TRBJ1-2,TRBV30,.,CAWTPANYGYTF,TGTGCCTGGACCCCGGCCAACTATGGCTACACCTTC
TRBD1,TRBJ2-4,TRBV15,few,CATSTTHTGAGNIQYF,TGTGCCACCAGCACCACCCACACAGGGGCCGGGAACATTCAGTACTTC
TRBD1,TRBJ2-6,TRBV9,few,CASRGTEASGANVLTF,TGTGCCAGCAGGGGGACAGAGGCCTCTGGGGCCAACGTCCTGACTTTC
TRBD1,TRBJ2-2,TRBV28,few,CASKMPQGAGVTGELFF,TGTGCCAGCAAAATGCCTCAGGGGGCTGGGGTCACCGGGGAGCTGTTTTTT
.,TRBJ2-3,TRBV18,few,CASSLLKQGGDTQYF,TGTGCCAGCTCACTTCTGAAGCAGGGGGGAGATACGCAGTATTTT
.,TRBJ2-2,TRBV19,.,CASSIAGELFF,TGTGCCAGTAGTATTGCCGGGGAGCTGTTTTTT
TRBD2,TRBJ2-3,TRBV7-7,.,CASSLGLAGTDTQYF,TGTGCCAGCAGCTTAGGACTAGCGGGAACAGATACGCAGTATTTT
.,TRBJ2-7,TRBV13,few,CASSESLNSGWQYF,TGTGCCAGCAGCGAGAGCCTAAACAGCGGCTGGCAGTACTTC
TRBD2,TRBJ2-1,TRBV4-1,.,CASSQGIAGGLKEQFF,TGCGCCAGCAGCCAAGGTATAGCGGGGGGGCTTAAGGAGCAGTTCTTC
.,TRBJ2-6,TRBV6-1,.,CASSAAYGEFGANVLTF,TGTGCCAGCAGTGCAGCCTACGGGGAGTTTGGGGCCAACGTCCTGACTTTC
TRBD1,TRBJ2-1,TRBV13,few,CASSSPGQGGNEQFF,TGTGCCAGCAGCTCCCCGGGACAGGGAGGCAATGAGCAGTTCTTC
.,TRBJ1-1,TRBV27,.,CASSLGLVTEAFF,TGTGCCAGCAGTTTGGGGCTGGTTACTGAAGCTTTCTTT
.,TRBJ2-6,TRBV10-2,.,CASSEIESGANVLTF,TGCGCCAGCAGTGAGATTGAGTCTGGGGCCAACGTCCTGACTTTC
.,TRBJ2-3,TRBV6-4,.,CASSQGEGTQYF,TGTGCCAGCAGCCAGGGGGAGGGTACGCAGTATTTT